This passage covers 15 T cell receptor beta chains from one sample sequenced in a study of T cell changes during pregnancy in multiple sclerosis. TCRdb's table, derived via immunoSEQ multiplex PCR, lists solely in-frame clones and lacks some. The data contain around 81,000 clones, approximately 92% of them seen just once; the ten biggest clones take up 3.5% to 4.5%. Here the sequenced sample was peripheral blood, taken after pregnancy. Every receptor here comes from a female donor in good health, enrolled as a control in a pregnancy study.

The V and J genes are TRBV28 and TRBJ1-2; 7 positions agree with TRBD1. The CDR3 spans 16 residues. J lost 6 bases, V lost 7 bases, and 17 bases had no gene match. From germline, CDR1 is MDHEN and CDR2 SYDVKM. Written as DNA, the CDR3 is TGTGCCAGCATAAGGAGGGCAGGACAGGAGGAAAATGGCTACACCTTC. Protein sequence: CASIRRAGQEENGYTF.

This clone is a singleton in its sample. CDR3 in DNA: TGTGCCAGCAGCTCCCGGGACAGGGACTACGAGCAGTACTTC. Encoded protein: CASSSRDRDYEQYF. The chain has TRBV11-2 and TRBJ2-7; 9 nucleotides agree with TRBD1. The J segment lost 3 bases and the V segment lost 4 bases, leaving 4 bases of the junction unmatched. The germline CDR1 and CDR2 sequences are SGHAT and FQNNGV. The CDR3 spans 14 residues.

V and J are TRBV6-5 and TRBJ1-5, with 7 bases fitting TRBD1. This CDR3 contains 14 residues. CDR1 MNHEY and CDR2 SVGAGI come from the germline V gene. V lost 6 bases to trimming and J lost 4 bases; unmatched junction nucleotides: 6. This CDR3 is CASSRNRGNQPQHF. In DNA, the CDR3 is TGTGCCAGCAGCCGTAACAGGGGAAATCAGCCCCAGCATTTT.

The chain links TRBV9 to TRBJ1-1; D is possibly TRBD1 (5 bases). The germline CDR1 and CDR2 sequences are SGDLS and YYNGEE. V lost 0 bases and J lost 0, with 9 bases in between. There are 15 residues in the CDR3. This CDR3 reads CASSVGGSMNTEAFF. DNA of the CDR3: TGTGCCAGCAGCGTAGGGGGCAGTATGAACACTGAAGCTTTCTTT.

This clone was recorded only once. The V call is TRBV11-2, the J call TRBJ2-1; D perhaps matches TRBD2 (5 bases). The V and J ends lost 5 bases and 3 bases respectively, with 8 bases between them. Germline V gene data show CDR1 as SGHAT and CDR2 as FQNNGV. The length of the CDR3 is 13 residues. CDR3 region: CASSNGDYNEQFF. The CDR3 DNA reads as TGTGCCAGCAGCAACGGGGACTACAATGAGCAGTTCTTC. Full variable domain (missing parts from reference TRBV11-2 and TRBJ2-1): EAGVAQSPRYKIIEKRQSVAFWCNPISGHATLYWYQQILGQGPKLLIQFQNNGVVDDSQLPKDRFSAERLKGVDSTLKIQPAKLEDSAVYLCASSNGDYNEQFFGPGTRLTVL.

The V and J genes are TRBV12-2 and TRBJ2-6; the listed D gene, TRBD1, was not tested against the DNA. TRBV12-2 is termed a pseudogene. The length of the CDR3 is 20 residues. The CDR3 nucleotides read TGTGCAAGTCGCTTAGAGCGGGGACAGGTACCCTTCTCTGGGGCCAACGTCCTGACTTTC. Its translation: CASRLERGQVPFSGANVLTF.

In its sample, this clone was seen once. The chain uses TRBV28 and TRBJ2-5, with D unclear. The CDR3 consists of 11 residues. The germline V gene has CDR1 MDHEN and CDR2 SYDVKM. V was trimmed by 8 bases and J by 2 bases, leaving 6 bases between them. CDR3 coding DNA: TGTGCCAGCCGCCGGCAAGAGACCCAGTACTTC. Translation: CASRRQETQYF.

The chain combines TRBV27 with TRBJ1-2, with 9 nucleotides matching TRBD1. Germline CDR1 reads MNHEY; CDR2 reads SMNVEV (reference sequence). The V segment lost 3 bases and the J segment 8 bases; nucleotides outside the gene matches: 7. This CDR3 comprises 14 residues. The CDR3 DNA sequence: TGTGCCAGCAGTTTCGACGGGACAGGGAGGGGCTACACCTTC. It yields the protein CASSFDGTGRGYTF.

This clone was counted once. The chain carries TRBV20-1 and TRBJ2-3; D is undetermined. Germline V gives CDR1 DFQATT, CDR2 SNEGSKA (reference sequence). The CDR3 is 11 residues long. This CDR3 reads CTPQARDTQYF. The CDR3 DNA sequence: TGCACCCCTCAAGCGAGGGATACGCAGTATTTT.

The V and J genes are TRBV7-9 and TRBJ1-4; TRBD1 matches 8 bases. The CDR3 loop spans 17 amino acids. V was pared by 9 bases and J by 8 bases, with 20 bases of the junction left unmatched. Germline V lookup: CDR1 SEHNR, CDR2 FQNEAQ (reference sequence). CDR3 sequence (DNA): TGTGCCAGTACCGGGACAGGCGGTCCGTCATTCAGAGAAAAACTGTTTTTT. Its protein is CASTGTGGPSFREKLFF.

The chain links TRBV30 to TRBJ1-3; 7 bases map to TRBD1. The germline gives CDR1 GTSNPN, CDR2 SVGIG (reference sequence). V shed 5 bases and J 0 bases; nucleotides not matched to a gene: 4. The CDR3 is 14 amino acids. CDR3 nucleotides: TGTGCCTGGGACAGGGCCATCTCTGGAAACACCATATATTTT. Translated: CAWDRAISGNTIYF.

The rearrangement links TRBV4-1 to TRBJ2-3; 16 nucleotides match TRBD2. J was trimmed by 1 base and V by 6 bases; bases with no gene match: 4. Looked up from germline, CDR1 is MGHRA and CDR2 is YSYEKL. The CDR3 runs to 17 residues. The CDR3: CASRPGLAGGGTDTQYF. The CDR3 DNA sequence: TGCGCCAGCAGACCGGGACTAGCGGGAGGGGGCACAGATACGCAGTATTTT.

This clone was found once. The chain employs TRBV6-1 and TRBJ1-5; no definite D call. Germline lookup yields CDR1 MNHNS and CDR2 SASEGT. The V end was cut by 1 base, the J end by 6 bases, with 13 bases between. The CDR3 has 15 residues. This chain's CDR3 is CASSEEGSGSQPQHF. CDR3 sequence (DNA): TGTGCCAGCAGTGAAGAGGGCAGCGGGAGTCAGCCCCAGCATTTT.

A word on this clone: A junction end diverges from the germline sequence, so it may reflect a read error. This chain uses TRBV28 with TRBJ1-1, with a tentative D call TRBD1 (5 bases). The CDR3 sequence is 11 residues long. CDR1 and CDR2 (germline): MDHEN, SYDVKM. CDR3: CASSLQGRLRF. The CDR3 DNA reads as TGTGCCAGCAGTTTACAGGGCAGGCTTCGTTTT.

This chain connects TRBV13 to TRBJ2-7, with TRBD1 matching 7 bases. In germline, CDR1 is PRHDT, CDR2 FYEKMQ (reference sequence). The V and J ends lost 5 bases and 4 bases, in that order; junction bases with no gene match: 11. The CDR3 has 15 amino acids. CDR3 DNA sequence: TGTGCCAGCAGCCAGATCCGACAGGGAAGTTACGAGCAGTACTTC. As protein: CASSQIRQGSYEQYF.